A selection of T cell receptor beta chains follows, all from one sample in a study of CD8 T cells in ankylosing spondylitis. One entry per CDR3 protein results from TCRdb running MiXCR on the 5' RACE reads. The table has some 46,000 distinct CDR3 sequences, roughly 11% seen once. Input material: blood, either unsorted or a sorted T cell fraction (not recorded which). The receptors come from a male donor with ankylosing spondylitis or in good health (not recorded which). CDR3s include the opening cysteine and the closing phenylalanine or tryptophan. A D gene is named only where the DNA matches it firmly. The size field is filled for only some rows; it gives once, few, many or a size class.

cdr3_nt: TGTGCCATCAGTGAGTGGGGGGATCAGCCCCAGCATTTT
cdr3_aa: CAISEWGDQPQHF
d_call: NA
clone_size: many
v_call: TRBV10-3
j_call: TRBJ1-5

cdr3_nt: TGCGCCAGCAGCTTGGAGTACGAGCAGTACTTC
cdr3_aa: CASSLEYEQYF
d_call: NA
clone_size: many
v_call: TRBV5-1
j_call: TRBJ2-7

cdr3_nt: TGCGCCAGCAGCTTGGAGGGGTGGCAGACCCAGTACTTC
cdr3_aa: CASSLEGWQTQYF
d_call: NA
clone_size: many
v_call: TRBV5-1
j_call: TRBJ2-5

cdr3_nt: TGTGCCAGCAGCGTAGTGGGCAGCGGGGGCTACAATGAGCAGTTCTTC
cdr3_aa: CASSVVGSGGYNEQFF
d_call: TRBD2
clone_size: few
v_call: TRBV9
j_call: TRBJ2-1

cdr3_nt: TGTGCCAGCAGCCAAGAACTGGACATTTGGGCCAAAAACATTCAGTACTTC
cdr3_aa: CASSQELDIWAKNIQYF
d_call: NA
clone_size: many
v_call: TRBV3-1
j_call: TRBJ2-4

cdr3_nt: TGCGCCAGCAGCCAAGTTGCCAATCAGCCCCAGCATTTT
cdr3_aa: CASSQVANQPQHF
d_call: NA
clone_size: many
v_call: TRBV4-1
j_call: TRBJ1-5

cdr3_nt: TGCGCCAGCAGCTTGGGACAAACTAGGGAGACCCAGTACTTC
cdr3_aa: CASSLGQTRETQYF
d_call: NA
clone_size: many
v_call: TRBV5-1
j_call: TRBJ2-5

cdr3_nt: TGCGCCAGCAGCTTGAATTACGAGCAGTACTTC
cdr3_aa: CASSLNYEQYF
d_call: NA
clone_size: many
v_call: TRBV5-1
j_call: TRBJ2-7

cdr3_nt: TGTGCCAGCAGGGAGACAGGGTTTGGTGAGCAGTACTTC
cdr3_aa: CASRETGFGEQYF
d_call: TRBD1
clone_size: many
v_call: TRBV12-3/TRBV12-4
j_call: TRBJ2-7

cdr3_nt: TGTGCCAGCAGCCAGGGACAAAACTATGGCTACACCTTC
cdr3_aa: CASSQGQNYGYTF
d_call: NA
clone_size: NA
v_call: TRBV7-2
j_call: TRBJ1-2

cdr3_nt: TGCAGTGCTCCCCCGCCGGGACTAGCGCCTTACAATGAGCAGTTCTTC
cdr3_aa: CSAPPPGLAPYNEQFF
d_call: TRBD2
clone_size: NA
v_call: TRBV20-1
j_call: TRBJ2-1

cdr3_nt: TGTGCCAGCAGTTTTCTGACAGGGATAGATTCACCCCTCCACTTT
cdr3_aa: CASSFLTGIDSPLHF
d_call: TRBD1
clone_size: many
v_call: TRBV28
j_call: TRBJ1-6

cdr3_nt: TGCAGCGTTTATGAGAACTATGGCTACACCTTC
cdr3_aa: CSVYENYGYTF
d_call: NA
clone_size: many
v_call: TRBV29-1
j_call: TRBJ1-2

cdr3_nt: TGTGCCAGCAGCTTGGGGGATGTGGAGACCCAGTACTTC
cdr3_aa: CASSLGDVETQYF
d_call: NA
clone_size: NA
v_call: TRBV5-6
j_call: TRBJ2-5

cdr3_nt: TGTGCCAGCAGCTATGACTTGAGCTCTGGAAACACCATATATTTT
cdr3_aa: CASSYDLSSGNTIYF
d_call: NA
clone_size: many
v_call: TRBV12-3/TRBV12-4
j_call: TRBJ1-3

cdr3_nt: TGTGCCAGCAGTAAACAGGGTCGGGAAAAACTGTTTTTT
cdr3_aa: CASSKQGREKLFF
d_call: NA
clone_size: many
v_call: TRBV5-8
j_call: TRBJ1-4

cdr3_nt: TGCAGTGCTAAGCCGGGACTAGCGATCGATGAGCAGTTCTTC
cdr3_aa: CSAKPGLAIDEQFF
d_call: TRBD2
clone_size: many
v_call: TRBV20-1
j_call: TRBJ2-1

cdr3_nt: TGCGCCAGCAGCTCACAGGGTTACGAGCAGTACTTC
cdr3_aa: CASSSQGYEQYF
d_call: NA
clone_size: medium-sized
v_call: TRBV5-1
j_call: TRBJ2-7

cdr3_nt: TGCAGTGCTAGAGTGAAGGCGAGCACTGAAGCTTTCTTT
cdr3_aa: CSARVKASTEAFF
d_call: NA
clone_size: few
v_call: TRBV20-1
j_call: TRBJ1-1

cdr3_nt: TGTGCCAGCAGTTCAGGGTTAGGGGGGATGGACAATGAGCAGTTCTTC
cdr3_aa: CASSSGLGGMDNEQFF
d_call: NA
clone_size: many
v_call: TRBV12-3/TRBV12-4
j_call: TRBJ2-1

cdr3_nt: TGTGCCAGCCTGCATCTTGACAGGGGTGCTCAGCCCCAGCATTTT
cdr3_aa: CASLHLDRGAQPQHF
d_call: TRBD1
clone_size: many
v_call: TRBV12-3/TRBV12-4
j_call: TRBJ1-5

cdr3_nt: TGTGCCAGCAACACCTTTGGCGAGCAGTACTTC
cdr3_aa: CASNTFGEQYF
d_call: NA
clone_size: many
v_call: TRBV7-9
j_call: TRBJ2-7

cdr3_nt: TGTGCCAGCAGCCTTCTAGCGGGGGAGCAGTTCTTC
cdr3_aa: CASSLLAGEQFF
d_call: TRBD2
clone_size: many
v_call: TRBV3-1
j_call: TRBJ2-1

cdr3_nt: TGTGCCAGCAGCTTAACCCCTCGGGGTAGCACTGAAGCTTTCTTT
cdr3_aa: CASSLTPRGSTEAFF
d_call: NA
clone_size: few
v_call: TRBV5-5
j_call: TRBJ1-1

cdr3_nt: TGTGCCATCGAGGACAGGAGTTCCGAGCAGTACTTC
cdr3_aa: CAIEDRSSEQYF
d_call: TRBD1
clone_size: many
v_call: TRBV28
j_call: TRBJ2-7

cdr3_nt: TGTGCCAGCAGCGCGGGATCCGACTACGAGCAGTACTTC
cdr3_aa: CASSAGSDYEQYF
d_call: NA
clone_size: many
v_call: TRBV14
j_call: TRBJ2-7

cdr3_nt: TGCGCCAGCAGCTCGGGGGGCAGGAGCTATGGCTACACCTTC
cdr3_aa: CASSSGGRSYGYTF
d_call: NA
clone_size: few
v_call: TRBV5-1
j_call: TRBJ1-2

cdr3_nt: TGTGCCAGCTCACCAAGAAACGCCGGGACAGGAGGACTCACCGGGGAGCTGTTTTTT
cdr3_aa: CASSPRNAGTGGLTGELFF
d_call: TRBD1
clone_size: NA
v_call: TRBV18
j_call: TRBJ2-2

cdr3_nt: TGCAGTGCTAGGGGACAGCCGAACACTGAAGCTTTCTTT
cdr3_aa: CSARGQPNTEAFF
d_call: TRBD1
clone_size: NA
v_call: TRBV20-1
j_call: TRBJ1-1

cdr3_nt: TGCAGCGTTGTGACCCCTCGGGCAGGGTCGAACGAGCAGTACTTC
cdr3_aa: CSVVTPRAGSNEQYF
d_call: NA
clone_size: many
v_call: TRBV29-1
j_call: TRBJ2-7

cdr3_nt: TGCAGCGTTGAACCGGGACAGGGTATAGGGGAGCAGTACTTC
cdr3_aa: CSVEPGQGIGEQYF
d_call: TRBD1
clone_size: many
v_call: TRBV29-1
j_call: TRBJ2-7

cdr3_nt: TGCAGTGCTAGACCCGGGACAGGGAGGGAGACCCAGTACTTC
cdr3_aa: CSARPGTGRETQYF
d_call: TRBD1
clone_size: many
v_call: TRBV20-1
j_call: TRBJ2-5